The source of this T cell receptor beta chain is a study of Tregs in tolerant kidney transplant recipients. Unstimulated regulatory T cells (CD4+CD25+CD127-), CD4+CD25- non-regulatory cells, CD4 and CD8 cells were FACS-sorted from thawed PBMCs. Thawed PBMCs were rested overnight at 37°C with around 200 IU/ml IL-2 before regulatory T cell sorting. Regarding this clone: Its antigen is unidentified.

The V and J ends lost 5 bases and 3 bases, in that order; junction bases with no gene match: 16. The CDR3 spans 20 residues. Germline V gene data show CDR1 as SNHLY and CDR2 as FYNNEI. Sequencing was performed with immunoSEQ multiplex PCR; in TCRdb, only in-frame clones are kept and a portion is missing. The sample has under 50,000 clones, about 89% seen once. The study, taken as a whole, reports: No direct test of biological reproducibility was done here.

The chain employs TRBV2 and TRBJ2-4; 13 bases fit TRBD2. Sequenced sample: Tregs from blood. The sequence was collected from a human donor in good health. The CDR3 reads CASSTGGGLAGWRGKNIQYF. As DNA, the CDR3 is TGTGCCAGCAGTACTGGCGGGGGACTAGCGGGATGGAGGGGCAAAAACATTCAGTACTTC.